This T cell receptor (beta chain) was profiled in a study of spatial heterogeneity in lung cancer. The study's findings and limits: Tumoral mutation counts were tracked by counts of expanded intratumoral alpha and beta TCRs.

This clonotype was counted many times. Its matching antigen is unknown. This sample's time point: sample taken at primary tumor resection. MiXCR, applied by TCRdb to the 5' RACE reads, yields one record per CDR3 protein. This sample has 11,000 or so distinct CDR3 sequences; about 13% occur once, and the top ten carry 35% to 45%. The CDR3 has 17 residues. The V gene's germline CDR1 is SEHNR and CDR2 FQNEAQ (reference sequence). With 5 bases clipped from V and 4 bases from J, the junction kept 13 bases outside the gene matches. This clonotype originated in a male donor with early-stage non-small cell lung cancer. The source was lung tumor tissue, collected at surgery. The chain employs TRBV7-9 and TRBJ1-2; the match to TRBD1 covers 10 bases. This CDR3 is CASSRSMTGGAGYGYTF. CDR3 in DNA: TGTGCCAGCAGCCGATCGATGACAGGGGGCGCGGGCTATGGCTACACCTTC.